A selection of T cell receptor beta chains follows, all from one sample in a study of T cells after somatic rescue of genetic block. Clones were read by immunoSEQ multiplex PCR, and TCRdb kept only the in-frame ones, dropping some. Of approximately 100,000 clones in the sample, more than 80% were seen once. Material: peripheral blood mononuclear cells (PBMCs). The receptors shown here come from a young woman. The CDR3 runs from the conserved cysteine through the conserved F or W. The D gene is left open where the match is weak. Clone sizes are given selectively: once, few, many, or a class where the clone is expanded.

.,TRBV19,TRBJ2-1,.,TGTGCCAGTAACCCTCCCGGGACGGATAATGAGCAGTTCTTC,CASNPPGTDNEQFF
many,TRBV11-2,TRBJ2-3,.,TGTGCCAGCAGCTTAGTGTCGGATACGCAGTATTTT,CASSLVSDTQYF
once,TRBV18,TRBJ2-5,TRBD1,TGTGCCAGCTCACCACAGGGGGCAGAGACCCAGTACTTC,CASSPQGAETQYF
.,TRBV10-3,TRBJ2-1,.,TGTGCCATCAGTTTCCCCGGTGGTGAGCAGTTCTTC,CAISFPGGEQFF
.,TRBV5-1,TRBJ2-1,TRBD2,TGCGCCAGCAGCCCCCGCGGCCCGACTAGCGGAGTAAACAATGAGCAGTTCTTC,CASSPRGPTSGVNNEQFF
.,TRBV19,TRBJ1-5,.,TGTGCCAGTAGTATAGCTGCGGTCGGGGGTGGCAATCAGCCCCAGCATTTT,CASSIAAVGGGNQPQHF
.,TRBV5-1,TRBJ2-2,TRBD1,TGCGCCAGCAGCCCCGACAGGGCCACCGGGGAGCTGTTTTTT,CASSPDRATGELFF
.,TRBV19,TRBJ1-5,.,TGTGCCAGTAGTGAGGGACGCAATCAGCCCCAGCATTTT,CASSEGRNQPQHF
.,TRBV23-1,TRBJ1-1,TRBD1,TGCGCCAGCAGGACAGGGGTGATAACTGAAGCTTTCTTT,CASRTGVITEAFF
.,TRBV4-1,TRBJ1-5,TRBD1,TGCGCCAGCAGCCACCCCAACGGGACAGGGCCGATGATAGTGGGGCAGCCCCAGCATTTT,CASSHPNGTGPMIVGQPQHF
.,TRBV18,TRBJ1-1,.,TGTGCCAGCTCACCAATCCCCGGCAGTATGAACACTGAAGCTTTCTTT,CASSPIPGSMNTEAFF
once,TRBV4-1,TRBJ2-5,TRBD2,TGCGCCAGCAGCCAAGAAGGCTCAAGCGGGAGGGGGCAAGAGACCCAGTACTTC,CASSQEGSSGRGQETQYF
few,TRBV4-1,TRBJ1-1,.,TGCGCCAGCAGCCAAGCGGTGAACACTGAAGCTTTCTTT,CASSQAVNTEAFF
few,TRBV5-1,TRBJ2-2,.,TGCGCCAGCAGCTTGGCCGGGGAGCTGTTTTTT,CASSLAGELFF
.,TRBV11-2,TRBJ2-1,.,TGTGCCAGCAGCTTAGATGTGGGGGGCTACAATGAGCAGTTCTTC,CASSLDVGGYNEQFF
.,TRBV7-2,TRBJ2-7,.,TGTGCCAGCAGCTTAGGCGACACCTTCTACGAGCAGTACTTC,CASSLGDTFYEQYF
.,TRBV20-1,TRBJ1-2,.,TGCAGAGCGGGGGCGCCGGGCTACACCTTC,CRAGAPGYTF